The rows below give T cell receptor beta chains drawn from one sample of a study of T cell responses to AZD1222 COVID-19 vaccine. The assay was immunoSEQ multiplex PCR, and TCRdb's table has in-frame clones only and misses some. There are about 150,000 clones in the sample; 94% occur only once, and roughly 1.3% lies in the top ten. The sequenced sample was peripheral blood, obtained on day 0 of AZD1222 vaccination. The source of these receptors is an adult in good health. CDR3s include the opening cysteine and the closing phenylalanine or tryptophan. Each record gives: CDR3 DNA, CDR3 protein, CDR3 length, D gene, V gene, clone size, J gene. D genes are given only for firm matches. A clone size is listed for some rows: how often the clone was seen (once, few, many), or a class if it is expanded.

cdr3_nt: TGTGCCACCAGCAGAGTCCGAGCGGCAGCGGGGGGCCGATACAATGAGCAGTTCTTC; cdr3_aa: CATSRVRAAAGGRYNEQFF; cdr3_length: 19; d_call: TRBD2; v_call: TRBV15; clone_size: -; j_call: TRBJ2-1
cdr3_nt: TGTGCCAGCAGCTTAGTTCAGGGGGTCACCGGGGAGCTGTTTTTT; cdr3_aa: CASSLVQGVTGELFF; cdr3_length: 15; d_call: TRBD1; v_call: TRBV11-2; clone_size: -; j_call: TRBJ2-2
cdr3_nt: TGTGCCAGCAGTTTTGGACAGCCTCTGCAGCCCCAGCATTTT; cdr3_aa: CASSFGQPLQPQHF; cdr3_length: 14; d_call: -; v_call: TRBV2; clone_size: -; j_call: TRBJ1-5
cdr3_nt: TGCAGCGTTGAGGTGACAGCTGGCTACACCTTC; cdr3_aa: CSVEVTAGYTF; cdr3_length: 11; d_call: -; v_call: TRBV29-1; clone_size: -; j_call: TRBJ1-2
cdr3_nt: TGTGCCAGCGGACTAGCGGGCCCTACCGGGGAGCTGTTTTTT; cdr3_aa: CASGLAGPTGELFF; cdr3_length: 14; d_call: TRBD2; v_call: TRBV6-5; clone_size: -; j_call: TRBJ2-2
cdr3_nt: TGTGCCACCAGAGCGACAGGGGGCCTTTATGGCTACACCTTC; cdr3_aa: CATRATGGLYGYTF; cdr3_length: 14; d_call: TRBD1; v_call: TRBV15; clone_size: -; j_call: TRBJ1-2
cdr3_nt: TGTGCCATCAGTGGGACAGGGTCCCTTGAAGCTTTCTTT; cdr3_aa: CAISGTGSLEAFF; cdr3_length: 13; d_call: TRBD1; v_call: TRBV10-3; clone_size: -; j_call: TRBJ1-1
cdr3_nt: TGTGCCACCAGTAGACTAGCTCACACCGGGGAGCTGTTTTTT; cdr3_aa: CATSRLAHTGELFF; cdr3_length: 14; d_call: TRBD2; v_call: TRBV9; clone_size: -; j_call: TRBJ2-2
cdr3_nt: TGTGCCAGCTCACCAGGTTCGGCAGTAAACTATGGCTACACCTTC; cdr3_aa: CASSPGSAVNYGYTF; cdr3_length: 15; d_call: -; v_call: TRBV18; clone_size: once; j_call: TRBJ1-2
cdr3_nt: TGTGCCAGCAGCGTCGGAACTAGCGGATACACAGATACGCAGTATTTT; cdr3_aa: CASSVGTSGYTDTQYF; cdr3_length: 16; d_call: TRBD2; v_call: TRBV9; clone_size: -; j_call: TRBJ2-3
cdr3_nt: TGCGCCAGCAGTGTGGGGGGATCTAGCACAGATACGCAGTATTTT; cdr3_aa: CASSVGGSSTDTQYF; cdr3_length: 15; d_call: -; v_call: TRBV10-2; clone_size: -; j_call: TRBJ2-3
cdr3_nt: TGTGCCAGCAGCTCTTCTCAGGGGGCCTATTCACCCCTCCACTTT; cdr3_aa: CASSSSQGAYSPLHF; cdr3_length: 15; d_call: TRBD1; v_call: TRBV6-5; clone_size: -; j_call: TRBJ1-6
cdr3_nt: TGTGCCAGCAGTTTTGCGGGGTCCGGCTACACCTTC; cdr3_aa: CASSFAGSGYTF; cdr3_length: 12; d_call: -; v_call: TRBV12-3/TRBV12-4; clone_size: -; j_call: TRBJ1-2
cdr3_nt: TGTGCCAGTAGGGGGACAGGGGAGGATAATTCACCCCTCCACTTT; cdr3_aa: CASRGTGEDNSPLHF; cdr3_length: 15; d_call: TRBD1; v_call: TRBV19; clone_size: -; j_call: TRBJ1-6
cdr3_nt: TGTGCCACCAGTGATTTACCAGGGCCTAGTTATGGCTACACCTTC; cdr3_aa: CATSDLPGPSYGYTF; cdr3_length: 15; d_call: -; v_call: TRBV24-1; clone_size: -; j_call: TRBJ1-2
cdr3_nt: TGCGCCAGCAGCTTCATCGGACAGGAGGGGAATAACTATGGCTACACCTTC; cdr3_aa: CASSFIGQEGNNYGYTF; cdr3_length: 17; d_call: TRBD1; v_call: TRBV5-1; clone_size: -; j_call: TRBJ1-2
cdr3_nt: TGTGCCAGCTCGCGGACTAGCGGGAGCCGGGAGCTGTTTTTT; cdr3_aa: CASSRTSGSRELFF; cdr3_length: 14; d_call: TRBD2; v_call: TRBV18; clone_size: -; j_call: TRBJ2-2
cdr3_nt: TGTGCCAGTAGTATGAGAGATACGCAGTATTTT; cdr3_aa: CASSMRDTQYF; cdr3_length: 11; d_call: -; v_call: TRBV19; clone_size: -; j_call: TRBJ2-3
cdr3_nt: TGTGCCAGCAGTTACTCGATGGGTAGACTTGAAGCTTTCTTT; cdr3_aa: CASSYSMGRLEAFF; cdr3_length: 14; d_call: -; v_call: TRBV6-2/TRBV6-3; clone_size: -; j_call: TRBJ1-1
cdr3_nt: TGTGCCAGCAGTGTAGGAGGGCATAACGGTCAGCCCCAGCATTTT; cdr3_aa: CASSVGGHNGQPQHF; cdr3_length: 15; d_call: -; v_call: TRBV2; clone_size: -; j_call: TRBJ1-5
cdr3_nt: TGTGCCAGCAGCACGACAGGGAGGACGGCCGGGGAGCTGTTTTTT; cdr3_aa: CASSTTGRTAGELFF; cdr3_length: 15; d_call: -; v_call: TRBV6-5; clone_size: -; j_call: TRBJ2-2
cdr3_nt: TGTGCCAGTAGAATGGGACAGAGAGAGACCCAGTACTTC; cdr3_aa: CASRMGQRETQYF; cdr3_length: 13; d_call: TRBD1; v_call: TRBV19; clone_size: -; j_call: TRBJ2-5
cdr3_nt: TGTGCCAGCAGCCCCGATGATGGTGCGAGCAATCAGCCCCAGCATTTT; cdr3_aa: CASSPDDGASNQPQHF; cdr3_length: 16; d_call: -; v_call: TRBV7-9; clone_size: -; j_call: TRBJ1-5
cdr3_nt: TGTGCCAGCAGTTTTAGCGGGAGCTACAATGAGCAGTTCTTC; cdr3_aa: CASSFSGSYNEQFF; cdr3_length: 14; d_call: TRBD2; v_call: TRBV27; clone_size: -; j_call: TRBJ2-1
cdr3_nt: TGTGCCAGCAGCTTAAGCGGGGGGCCCCAAGAGACCCAGTACTTC; cdr3_aa: CASSLSGGPQETQYF; cdr3_length: 15; d_call: TRBD2; v_call: TRBV7-8; clone_size: -; j_call: TRBJ2-5
cdr3_nt: TGTGCCAGCAGCGTAGATGGACAGGGAGTCTATGGCTACACCTTC; cdr3_aa: CASSVDGQGVYGYTF; cdr3_length: 15; d_call: TRBD1; v_call: TRBV9; clone_size: -; j_call: TRBJ1-2
cdr3_nt: TGTGCCAGCAGCTTATTTGGGGCCAATGAGCAGTTCTTC; cdr3_aa: CASSLFGANEQFF; cdr3_length: 13; d_call: -; v_call: TRBV7-8; clone_size: -; j_call: TRBJ2-1
cdr3_nt: TGTGCCAGCAAGTCCCAGGACTATGGCTACACCTTC; cdr3_aa: CASKSQDYGYTF; cdr3_length: 12; d_call: -; v_call: TRBV2; clone_size: -; j_call: TRBJ1-2